This T cell receptor beta chain appears in the sequencing data of a study of PD-L1 blockade in urothelial cancer. Study-level information: About 85% of the 29 patients were men whose urothelial cancer was bladder-origin. Reported median T cell count for blood samples was 110,000 to 150,000.

Profiled with immunoSEQ multiplex PCR; TCRdb holds only in-frame clones, not every one. The repertoire consists of roughly 67,000 clones, with more than 75% occurring once and the leading ten covering 15%. V dropped 1 base and J dropped 5 bases, with 14 bases sitting between them. Germline V CDR1 and CDR2: MGHRA, YSYEKL. CDR3 length: 15 amino acids. Regarding time point: pretreatment peripheral blood. This TCR was sampled from a man aged 55-75 years with urothelial cancer. This chain joins TRBV4-1 and TRBJ1-2; tentatively, D is TRBD1 (5 bases). Here the sequenced sample was PBMCs, taken around atezolizumab (anti-PD-L1) treatment. CDR3 in amino acids: CASSQGPLRGYGYTF. In nucleotides, the CDR3 is TGCGCCAGCAGCCAAGGTCCCCTTAGGGGATATGGCTACACCTTC.